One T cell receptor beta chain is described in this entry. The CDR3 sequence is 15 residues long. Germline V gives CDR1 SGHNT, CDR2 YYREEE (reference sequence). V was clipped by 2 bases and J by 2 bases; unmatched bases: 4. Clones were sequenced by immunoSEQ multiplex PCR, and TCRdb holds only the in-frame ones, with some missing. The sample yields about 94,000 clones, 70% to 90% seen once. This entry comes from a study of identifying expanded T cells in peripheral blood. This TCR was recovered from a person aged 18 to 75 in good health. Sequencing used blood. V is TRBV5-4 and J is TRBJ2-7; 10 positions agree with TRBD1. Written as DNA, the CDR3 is TGTGCCAGCAGCTTATCCGGGACAGGGGCCTACGAGCAGTACTTC. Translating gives CASSLSGTGAYEQYF.